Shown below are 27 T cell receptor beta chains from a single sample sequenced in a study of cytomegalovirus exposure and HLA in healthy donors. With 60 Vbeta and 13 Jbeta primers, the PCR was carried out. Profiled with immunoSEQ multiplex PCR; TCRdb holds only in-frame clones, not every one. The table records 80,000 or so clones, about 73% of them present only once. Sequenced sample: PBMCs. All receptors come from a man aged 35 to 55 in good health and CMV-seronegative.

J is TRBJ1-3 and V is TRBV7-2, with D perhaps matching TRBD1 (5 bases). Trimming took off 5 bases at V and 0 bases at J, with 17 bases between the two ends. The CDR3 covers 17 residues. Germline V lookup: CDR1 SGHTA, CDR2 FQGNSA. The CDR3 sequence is CASSPVGQASSGNTIYF. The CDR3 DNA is TGTGCCAGCAGCCCCGTGGGGCAGGCCAGCTCTGGAAACACCATATATTTT.

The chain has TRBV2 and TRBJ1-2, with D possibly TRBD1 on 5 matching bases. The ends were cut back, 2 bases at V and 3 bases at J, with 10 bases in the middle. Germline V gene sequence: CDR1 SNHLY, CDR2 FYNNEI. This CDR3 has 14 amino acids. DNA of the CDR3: TGTGCCAGCAGTGAATTGTTCAGGGACTATGGCTACACCTTC. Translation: CASSELFRDYGYTF.

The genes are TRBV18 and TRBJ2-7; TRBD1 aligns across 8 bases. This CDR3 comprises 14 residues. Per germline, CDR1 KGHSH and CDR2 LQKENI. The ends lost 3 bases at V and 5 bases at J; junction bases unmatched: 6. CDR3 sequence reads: CASSPKTGVNEQYF. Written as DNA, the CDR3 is TGTGCCAGCTCACCCAAGACAGGGGTCAACGAGCAGTACTTC.

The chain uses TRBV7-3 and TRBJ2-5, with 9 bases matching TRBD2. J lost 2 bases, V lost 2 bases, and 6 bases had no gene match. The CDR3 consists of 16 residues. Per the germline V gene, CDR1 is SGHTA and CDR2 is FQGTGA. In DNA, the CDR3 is TGTGCCAGCAGCTTAGCGGGAGGGTTGGGGCAAGAGACCCAGTACTTC. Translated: CASSLAGGLGQETQYF.

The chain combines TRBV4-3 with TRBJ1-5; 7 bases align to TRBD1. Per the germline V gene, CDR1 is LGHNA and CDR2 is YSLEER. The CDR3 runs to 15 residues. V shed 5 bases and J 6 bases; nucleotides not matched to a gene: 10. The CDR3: CASSSPRQGVQPQHF. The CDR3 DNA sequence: TGCGCCAGCAGCTCGCCGAGGCAGGGGGTTCAGCCCCAGCATTTT.

CDR3 sequence (DNA): TGTGCCAGCAGTGGGACATCTGGGACTAGCGGGAGAGTGAATGAGCAGTTCTTC. Translating gives CASSGTSGTSGRVNEQFF. This chain uses TRBV2 with TRBJ2-1; TRBD2 matches 14 bases. The CDR3 runs to 18 residues. CDR1 is SNHLY, CDR2 FYNNEI, per germline. V was clipped by 4 bases and J by 7 bases; unmatched bases: 12. Using reference TRBV2 and TRBJ2-1 for the parts outside the CDR3, the full variable domain is EPEVTQTPSHQVTQMGQEVILRCVPISNHLYFYWYRQILGQKVEFLVSFYNNEISEKSEIFDDQFSVERPDGSNFTLKIRSTKLEDSAMYFCASSGTSGTSGRVNEQFFGPGTRLTVL.

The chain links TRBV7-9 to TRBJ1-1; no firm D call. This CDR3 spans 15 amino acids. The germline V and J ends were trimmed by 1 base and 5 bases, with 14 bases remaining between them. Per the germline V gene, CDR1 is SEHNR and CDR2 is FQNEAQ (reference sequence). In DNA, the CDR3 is TGTGCCAGCAGCTTAGTTCCGCAGGCGGGGACTGAAGCTTTCTTT. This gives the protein CASSLVPQAGTEAFF.

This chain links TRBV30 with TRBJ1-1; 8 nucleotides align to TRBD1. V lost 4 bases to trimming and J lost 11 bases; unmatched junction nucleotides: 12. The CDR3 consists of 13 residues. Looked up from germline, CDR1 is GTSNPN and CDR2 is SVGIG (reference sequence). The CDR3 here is CAWTSTGGREAFF. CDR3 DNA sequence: TGTGCCTGGACCTCCACAGGGGGAAGGGAGGCTTTCTTT.

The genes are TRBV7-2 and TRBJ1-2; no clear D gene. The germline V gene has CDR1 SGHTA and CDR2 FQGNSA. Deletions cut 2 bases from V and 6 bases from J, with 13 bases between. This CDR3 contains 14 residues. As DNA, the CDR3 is TGTGCCAGCAGCTTACATGCAGAAAACAATGGCTACACCTTC. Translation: CASSLHAENNGYTF.

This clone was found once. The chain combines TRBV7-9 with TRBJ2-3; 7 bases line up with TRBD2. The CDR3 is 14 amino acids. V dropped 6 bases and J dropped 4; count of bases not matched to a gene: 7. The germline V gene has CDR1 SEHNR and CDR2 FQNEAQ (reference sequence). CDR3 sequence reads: CASSIQRGSDTQYF. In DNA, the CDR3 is TGTGCCAGCAGTATCCAGCGGGGCTCAGATACGCAGTATTTT.

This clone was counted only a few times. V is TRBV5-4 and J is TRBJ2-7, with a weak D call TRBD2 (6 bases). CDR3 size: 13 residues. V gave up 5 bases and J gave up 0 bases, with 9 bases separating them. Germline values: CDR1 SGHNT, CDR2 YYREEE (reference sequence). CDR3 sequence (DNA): TGTGCCAGCAGGGGACTGAGCTCCTACGAGCAGTACTTC. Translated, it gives CASRGLSSYEQYF.

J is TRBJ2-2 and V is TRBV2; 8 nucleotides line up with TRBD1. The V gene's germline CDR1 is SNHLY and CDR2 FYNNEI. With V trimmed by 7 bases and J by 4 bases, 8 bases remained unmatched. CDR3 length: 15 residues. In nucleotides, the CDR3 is TGTGCCAGCAAAGAGACAGGGGCACGCACCGGGGAGCTGTTTTTT. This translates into CASKETGARTGELFF.

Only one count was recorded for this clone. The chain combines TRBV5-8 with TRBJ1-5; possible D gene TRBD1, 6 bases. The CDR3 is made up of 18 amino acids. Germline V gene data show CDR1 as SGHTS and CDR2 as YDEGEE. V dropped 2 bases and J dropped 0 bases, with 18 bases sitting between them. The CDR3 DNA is TGTGCCAGCAGCTTAACCGGACAGTATATTTCTAGCAATCAGCCCCAGCATTTT. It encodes CASSLTGQYISSNQPQHF. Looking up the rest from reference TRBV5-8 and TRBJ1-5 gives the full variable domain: EAGVTQSPTHLIKTRGQQATLRCSPISGHTSVYWYQQALGLGLQFLLWYDEGEERNRGNFPPRFSGRQFPNYSSELNVNALELEDSALYLCASSLTGQYISSNQPQHFGDGTRLSIL.

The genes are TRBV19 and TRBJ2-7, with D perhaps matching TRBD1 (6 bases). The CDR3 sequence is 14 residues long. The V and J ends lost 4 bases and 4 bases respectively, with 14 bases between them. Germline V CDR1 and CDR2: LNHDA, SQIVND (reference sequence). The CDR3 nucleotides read TGTGCCAGTAGTAAGACAGGTGAGGGGTACGAGCAGTACTTC. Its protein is CASSKTGEGYEQYF. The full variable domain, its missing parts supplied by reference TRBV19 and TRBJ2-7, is DGGITQSPKYLFRKEGQNVTLSCEQNLNHDAMYWYRQDPGQGLRLIYYSQIVNDFQKGDIAEGYSVSREKKESFPLTVTSAQKNPTAFYLCASSKTGEGYEQYFGPGTRLTVT.

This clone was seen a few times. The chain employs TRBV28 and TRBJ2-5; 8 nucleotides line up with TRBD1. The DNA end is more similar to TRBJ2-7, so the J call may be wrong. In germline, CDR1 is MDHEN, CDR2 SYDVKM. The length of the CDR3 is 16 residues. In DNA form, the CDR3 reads TGTGCCAGCAGTTATCCAGGGGACAGGAGTACCTACGAGCAGTACTTC. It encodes CASSYPGDRSTYEQYF.

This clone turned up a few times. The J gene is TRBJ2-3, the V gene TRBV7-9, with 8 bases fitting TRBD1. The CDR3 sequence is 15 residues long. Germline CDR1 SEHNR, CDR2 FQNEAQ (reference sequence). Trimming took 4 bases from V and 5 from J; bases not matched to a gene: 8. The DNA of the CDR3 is TGTGCCAGCAGCTCGGGACAGGTGGGCCTAGATACGCAGTATTTT. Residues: CASSSGQVGLDTQYF.

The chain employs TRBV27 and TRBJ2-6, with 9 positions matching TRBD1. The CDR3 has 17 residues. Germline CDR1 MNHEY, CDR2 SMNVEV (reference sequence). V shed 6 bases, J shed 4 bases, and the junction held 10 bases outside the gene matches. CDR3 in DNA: TGTGCCAGCAGGTCCGGGACAGGGACAGCCGGGGCCAACGTCCTGACTTTC. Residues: CASRSGTGTAGANVLTF. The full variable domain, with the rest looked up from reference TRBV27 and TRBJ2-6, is EAQVTQNPRYLITVTGKKLTVTCSQNMNHEYMSWYRQDPGLGLRQIYYSMNVEVTDKGDVPEGYKVSRKEKRNFPLILESPSPNQTSLYFCASRSGTGTAGANVLTFGAGSRLTVL.

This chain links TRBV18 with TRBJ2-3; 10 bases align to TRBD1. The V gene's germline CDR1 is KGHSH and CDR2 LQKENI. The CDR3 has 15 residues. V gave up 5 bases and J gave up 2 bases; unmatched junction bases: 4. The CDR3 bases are TGTGCCAGCTCAACCGGGACAGGGGCCACAGATACGCAGTATTTT. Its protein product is CASSTGTGATDTQYF.

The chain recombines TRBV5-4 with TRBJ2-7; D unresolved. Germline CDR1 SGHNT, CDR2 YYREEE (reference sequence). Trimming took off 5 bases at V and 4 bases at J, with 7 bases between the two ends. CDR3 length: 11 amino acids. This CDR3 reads CASSSGYEQYF. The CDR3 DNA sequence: TGTGCCAGCAGTTCCGGGTACGAGCAGTACTTC.

The CDR3 region is CASSLDTGNTIYF. CDR3 bases: TGCGCCAGCAGCTTGGATACTGGAAACACCATATATTTT. The rearrangement uses TRBV5-1 and TRBJ1-3; no definite D call. The V gene lost 0 bases and the J gene lost 2 bases, with 3 bases spanning the gap. The germline V gene has CDR1 SGHRS and CDR2 YFSETQ. This CDR3 has 13 residues.

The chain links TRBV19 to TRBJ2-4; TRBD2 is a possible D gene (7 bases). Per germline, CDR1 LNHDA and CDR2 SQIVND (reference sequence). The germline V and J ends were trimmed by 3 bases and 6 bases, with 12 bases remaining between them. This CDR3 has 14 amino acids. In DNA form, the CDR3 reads TGTGCCAGTAGTATGGGGGGGGCGGTAAACATTCAGTACTTC. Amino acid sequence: CASSMGGAVNIQYF.

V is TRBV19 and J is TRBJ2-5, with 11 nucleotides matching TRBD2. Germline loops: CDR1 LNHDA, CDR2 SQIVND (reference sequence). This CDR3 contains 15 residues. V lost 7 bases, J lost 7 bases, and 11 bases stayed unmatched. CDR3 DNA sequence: TGTGCCAGTACGCCCGGGACTAGCGGCCTAGGGACCCAGTACTTC. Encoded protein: CASTPGTSGLGTQYF.

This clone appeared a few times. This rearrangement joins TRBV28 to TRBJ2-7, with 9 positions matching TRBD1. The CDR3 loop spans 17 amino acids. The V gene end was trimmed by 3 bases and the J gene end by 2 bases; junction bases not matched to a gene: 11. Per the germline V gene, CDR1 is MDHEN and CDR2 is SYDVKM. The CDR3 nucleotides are TGTGCCAGCAGTTTCCTCATCCGGGACAGGGACCCCTACGAGCAGTACTTC. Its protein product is CASSFLIRDRDPYEQYF.

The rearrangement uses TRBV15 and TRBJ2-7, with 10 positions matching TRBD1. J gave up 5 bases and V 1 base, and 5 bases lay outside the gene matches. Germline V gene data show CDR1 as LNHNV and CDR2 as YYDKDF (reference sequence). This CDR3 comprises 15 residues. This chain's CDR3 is CATSRAGQGLNEQYF. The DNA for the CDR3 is TGTGCCACCAGCAGAGCGGGACAGGGGCTCAACGAGCAGTACTTC.

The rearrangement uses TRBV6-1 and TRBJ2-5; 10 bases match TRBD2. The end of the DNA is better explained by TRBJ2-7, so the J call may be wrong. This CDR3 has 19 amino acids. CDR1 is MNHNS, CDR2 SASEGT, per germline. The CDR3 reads CASSEGVPGTSVPSYEQYF. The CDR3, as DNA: TGTGCCAGCAGTGAAGGGGTTCCCGGGACTAGCGTTCCCTCCTACGAGCAGTACTTC.

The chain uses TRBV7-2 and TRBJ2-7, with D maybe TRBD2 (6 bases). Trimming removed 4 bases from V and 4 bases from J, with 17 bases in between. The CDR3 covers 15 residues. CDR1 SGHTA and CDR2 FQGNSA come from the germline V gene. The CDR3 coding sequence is TGTGCCAGCAGCTCGCGAGCGGACTACCAGTACGAGCAGTACTTC. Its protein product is CASSSRADYQYEQYF.

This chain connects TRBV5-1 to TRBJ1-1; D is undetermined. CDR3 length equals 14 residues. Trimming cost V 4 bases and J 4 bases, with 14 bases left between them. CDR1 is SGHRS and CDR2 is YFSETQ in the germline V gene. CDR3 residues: CASSPPEFRTEAFF. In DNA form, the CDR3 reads TGCGCCAGCAGCCCCCCCGAGTTTCGCACTGAAGCTTTCTTT. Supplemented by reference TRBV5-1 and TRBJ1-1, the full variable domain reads KAGVTQTPRYLIKTRGQQVTLSCSPISGHRSVSWYQQTPGQGLQFLFEYFSETQRNKGNFPGRFSGRQFSNSRSEMNVSTLELGDSALYLCASSPPEFRTEAFFGQGTRLTVV.